This T cell receptor (beta chain) was found in a study of response to subunit inactivated influenza vaccine. Broader study findings: Few new T cells, the authors suggested, are recruited by each seasonal influenza vaccination.

The CDR3 contains 11 residues. V was pared by 4 bases and J by 7 bases, with 5 bases between. Germline values: CDR1 SGHTA, CDR2 FQGNSA. Notes on this clonotype: Its antigen is unidentified.

TCRdb re-derived calls from the RT-PCR reads in MiXCR, one entry per CDR3 protein. The table has roughly 500,000 distinct CDR3 sequences, roughly 25% seen once; the top ten hold 2.5% to 3.5%. These data are also associated with another study on T cells expressing NK-cell markers. Turning to that study: TCR beta cDNA was generated via 5'RACE template switching incorporating UMIs. Also leading the CD3+CD56-NKG2C+ fraction in a few donors were these clonotypes.

This chain joins TRBV7-2 and TRBJ2-1; D is undetermined. The sequencing here drew on CD4+ T cells sorted from PBMCs, taken 11 to 12 days after vaccination. This clonotype was sampled from a man aged 50-60 years who received an inactivated influenza vaccine. DNA for the CDR3: TGTGCCAGCAGCTACGTAAATGAGCAGTTCTTC. Protein product: CASSYVNEQFF. The entire variable domain, with the rest obtained from reference TRBV7-2 and TRBJ2-1, is as follows: GAGVSQSPSNKVTEKGKDVELRCDPISGHTALYWYRQSLGQGLEFLIYFQGNSAPDKSGLPSDRFSAERTGGSVSTLTIQRTQQEDSAVYLCASSYVNEQFFGPGTRLTVL.